This T cell receptor (beta chain) was sequenced for a study of cytomegalovirus exposure and HLA in healthy donors. General observations from the study: Prior analysis indicated that the majority of TCR beta V segments exhibited productivity approximately 90% or approximately 30% of the time. Analysis performed later showed TCR beta chains linked to HLA being more clonally expanded than equally common others.

Per the germline V gene, CDR1 is SNHLY and CDR2 is FYNNEI. Trimming cost V 7 bases and J 7 bases; bases outside gene matches: 6. This CDR3 comprises 14 residues. Primers for the PCR totalled 60 Vbeta and 13 Jbeta. Libraries were prepared by immunoSEQ multiplex PCR; TCRdb keeps only in-frame clonotypes and omits some of them. The repertoire includes 99,000 or so clones, 60% to 85% of them detected once, and roughly 5.4% sits in the top ten. With respect to this clone: The antigen remains undetermined.

The sequence was obtained from a woman younger than 30 in good health and CMV-seropositive. The sample taken for sequencing was PBMCs. The chain couples TRBV2 to TRBJ2-1, with 11 nucleotides matching TRBD1. CDR3 nucleotide sequence: TGTGCCAGCACTGGACAGGGGGCTAGAAATGAGCAGTTCTTC. Its protein is CASTGQGARNEQFF.